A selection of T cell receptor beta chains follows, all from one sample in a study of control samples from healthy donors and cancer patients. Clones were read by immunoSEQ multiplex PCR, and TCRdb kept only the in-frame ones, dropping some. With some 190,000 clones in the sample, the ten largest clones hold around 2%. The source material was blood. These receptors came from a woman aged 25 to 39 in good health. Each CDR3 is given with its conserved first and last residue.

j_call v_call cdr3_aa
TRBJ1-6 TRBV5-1 CASSLSRDSPFPLHF
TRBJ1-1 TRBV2 CASSRDRSVTEAFF
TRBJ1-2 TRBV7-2 CASSLAGGPFYGYTF
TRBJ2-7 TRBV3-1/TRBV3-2 CASSSPRTGYYEQYF
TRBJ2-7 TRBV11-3 CASSLFHRQGGYEQYF
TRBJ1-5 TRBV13 CASSPSRTADQSNQPQHF
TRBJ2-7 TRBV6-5 CASSHGQGRKEQYF
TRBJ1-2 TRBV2 CASRWGVEDGYTF
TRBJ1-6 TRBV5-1 CASSLEMGNSPLHF
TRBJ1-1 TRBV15 CATSRDRAQQGSAFF
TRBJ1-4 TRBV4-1 CASSQDETRGEKLFF
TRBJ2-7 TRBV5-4 CASSLPRGVHYEQYF
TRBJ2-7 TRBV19 CASSIDSFYEQYF
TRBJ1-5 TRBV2 CASSGQTLDQPQHF
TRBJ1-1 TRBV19 CASSIIPTEAFF
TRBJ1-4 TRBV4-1 CASSQDRRSEKLFF
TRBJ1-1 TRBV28 CASSYTGWVTEAFF
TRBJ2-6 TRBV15 CATSRVRAGANVLTF
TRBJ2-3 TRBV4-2 CASSQDVGGGATDTQYF
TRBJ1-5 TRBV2 CASSEALNQPQHF
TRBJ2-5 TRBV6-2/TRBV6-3 CASSPSGGAQETQYF
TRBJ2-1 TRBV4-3 CASSPVVSTYNEQFF
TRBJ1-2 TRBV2 CASAGGDGYTF
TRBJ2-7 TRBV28 CASSWASAYEQYF
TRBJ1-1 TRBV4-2 CASSFGLGQEAFF
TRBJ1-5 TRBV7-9 CASSLGQGGQPQHF
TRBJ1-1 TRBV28 CASSPLFTVNTEAFF
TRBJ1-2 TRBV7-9 CASRVLTGYTF
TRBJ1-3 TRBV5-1 CASSLESSGNTIYF
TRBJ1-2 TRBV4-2 CASSPLPGQGEKDYGYTF
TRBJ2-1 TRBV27 CASSLSGGSYNEQFF
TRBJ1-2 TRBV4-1 CASSQGQFIIYGYTF
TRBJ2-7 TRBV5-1 CASSLAPSSSYEQYF
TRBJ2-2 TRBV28 CASSPGGGGGELFF
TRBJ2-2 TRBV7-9 CASSLGTNTGELFF
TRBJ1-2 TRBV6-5 CASSYSTGRGGYTF
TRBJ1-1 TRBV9 CASSPPTGGVSEAFF
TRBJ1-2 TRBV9 CASSVEYRGPHGYTF
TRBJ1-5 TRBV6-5 CASSYRGNQPQHF
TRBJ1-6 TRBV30 CAGDRINSPLHF
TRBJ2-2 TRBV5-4 CASSSDLYTGELFF